This T cell receptor beta chain emerged from a study of vaccination and CD4 T cells after COVID-19. Cultured CD4+ T-cell DNA underwent Oncomine TCR Beta short-read sequencing. Once CD4+ T cells had been cultured, genomic DNA was extracted from them. TCRdb analysed the PCR reads with MiXCR anew, one entry per CDR3 protein. Among 6,500 to 7,500 distinct CDR3 sequences, roughly 50% were seen once, and the ten largest hold roughly a quarter. This clonotype was counted a few times. Its antigen is not known. As to treatment: roughly ten-day PBMC culture with coronavirus spike peptide pools or control peptides (ViraFEST assay). Prior to the COVID-19 pandemic (2011-2018), the unexposed donor's CD4+ T cells were collected. Once cultured about 9 days, CD4+ T cells underwent isolation by negative selection. The CDR3 runs to 13 residues. The germline V and J ends were trimmed by 6 bases and 5 bases, with 14 bases remaining between them. Looked up from germline, CDR1 is DFQATT and CDR2 is SNEGSKA (reference sequence).

Material for sequencing was CD4+ T cells from blood, cultured in vitro. The V gene is TRBV20-1, the J gene TRBJ1-5, with D uncertain. The sequence came from a human donor in good health. For the CDR3, the DNA is TGCAGTGCCCCCAGTGAGGGCTATCAGCCCCAGCATTTT. Amino acid sequence: CSAPSEGYQPQHF.